Listed here are 18 T cell receptor beta chains from one sample, sequenced in a study of blood T cell repertoires in COVID-19. Produced via immunoSEQ multiplex PCR; TCRdb's table is partial and in-frame only. This table holds 75,000 to 100,000 clones, around 90% found once. Sequencing used peripheral blood. The receptors come from a woman of 80 years or more with acute or convalescent COVID-19.

CDR3 in DNA: TGCGCCAGCAGCAGGGGGAGCAATCAGCCCCAGCATTTT. This codes for CASSRGSNQPQHF. The chain joins TRBV10-2 to TRBJ1-5; 7 nucleotides match TRBD1. Germline V gene lookup returns CDR1 WSHSY and CDR2 SAAADI. The CDR3 sequence is 13 residues long. After removal of 6 bases from V and 1 base from J, the junction contained 0 bases not matched to a gene.

The CDR3 region is CAWSHRNSGNTIYF. CDR3 DNA sequence: TGTGCCTGGAGCCACAGAAACTCTGGAAACACCATATATTTT. The chain employs TRBV30 and TRBJ1-3; D gene unclear. The V gene's germline CDR1 is GTSNPN and CDR2 SVGIG (reference sequence). V dropped 3 bases and J dropped 0 bases, with 9 bases sitting between them. The CDR3 is 14 amino acids.

V is TRBV11-2 and J is TRBJ2-7; D may be TRBD1 (5 bases). The CDR3 has 13 residues. The V gene lost 5 bases and the J gene lost 2 bases, with 10 bases spanning the gap. Per the germline V gene, CDR1 is SGHAT and CDR2 is FQNNGV. The CDR3 DNA follows: TGTGCCAGCAGCGGTCAGGGTCCCTACGAGCAGTACTTC. Protein sequence: CASSGQGPYEQYF.

This clone was counted a single time. The gene calls are TRBV6-5 and TRBJ1-2; 7 bases are shared with TRBD1. V trimming: 6 bases; J trimming: 0 bases; junction bases outside the gene matches: 4. The CDR3 loop spans 14 amino acids. Germline CDR1 is MNHEY and CDR2 is SVGAGI. CDR3 coding DNA: TGTGCCAGCAGCGAGGACAGGACTAACTATGGCTACACCTTC. It codes for CASSEDRTNYGYTF.

V gene TRBV3-1 (or the pseudogene TRBV3-2) combines with J gene TRBJ2-1, with D tentatively TRBD2 (6 bases). CDR3 length: 16 amino acids. The ends were cut back, 4 bases at V and 2 bases at J, with 15 bases in the middle. From germline, CDR1 is LGHDT and CDR2 YNNKEL (reference sequence). Here the CDR3 reads CASSLRAGGPYNEQFF. The CDR3 bases are TGTGCCAGCAGCCTCCGAGCAGGAGGGCCCTACAATGAGCAGTTCTTC.

The rearrangement links TRBV12-3 or TRBV12-4 to TRBJ2-1; TRBD2 is a possible D gene (5 bases). The CDR3 runs to 12 residues. Trimming took 5 bases from V and 14 from J, leaving 16 bases between them. In DNA, the CDR3 is TGTGCCAGCAGTCCGGACCTTTCAGCGGAGTTCTTC. Residues: CASSPDLSAEFF.

V and J are TRBV30 and TRBJ1-6; D is ambiguous. The CDR3 consists of 14 residues. V lost 1 base and J lost 7, with 11 bases in between. Looked up from germline, CDR1 is GTSNPN and CDR2 is SVGIG (reference sequence). CDR3 residues: CAWSGGNSNSPLHF. The CDR3, as DNA: TGTGCCTGGAGTGGAGGGAATAGCAATTCACCCCTCCACTTT.

This clone showed up just once. The J gene is TRBJ2-1, the V gene TRBV6-1, with 7 bases aligning to TRBD2. Germline trimming cut 1 base from V and 8 bases from J; bases unmatched to any gene: 8. This CDR3 is 15 amino acids long. The germline V gene has CDR1 MNHNS and CDR2 SASEGT. CDR3 amino acids: CASSEGLAGFDEQFF. Written as DNA, the CDR3 is TGTGCCAGCAGTGAAGGACTAGCAGGCTTCGATGAGCAGTTCTTC.

J is TRBJ1-1 and V is TRBV12-3 or TRBV12-4; no clear D gene. The CDR3 has 13 amino acids. V was trimmed by 3 bases and J by 0 bases, leaving 5 bases between them. This CDR3 reads CASSFNVNTEAFF. CDR3 nucleotide sequence: TGTGCCAGCAGTTTTAATGTGAACACTGAAGCTTTCTTT.

The genes are TRBV2 and TRBJ1-1; no firm D call. Germline-derived CDR1 and CDR2 are SNHLY and FYNNEI. The V end lost 4 bases, the J end lost 3 bases, and 9 bases lay between the germline ends. There are 13 residues in the CDR3. CDR3 amino acids: CASSGRGDTEAFF. The CDR3 nucleotides read TGTGCCAGCAGTGGGAGAGGTGACACTGAAGCTTTCTTT.

The chain employs TRBV12-3 or TRBV12-4 and TRBJ2-3, with TRBD1 matching 8 bases. Germline trimming cut 6 bases from V and 6 bases from J; bases unmatched to any gene: 5. This CDR3 region has 13 residues. CDR3 bases: TGTGCCAGCAGACAGACAGGGGTGGATACGCAGTATTTT. It is translated as CASRQTGVDTQYF.

A few counts support this clone. This chain links TRBV5-1 with TRBJ2-3; no clear D gene. Between the trimmed V and J ends, which lost 0 bases and 5 bases, there was a span of 16 bases. There are 16 residues in the CDR3. Germline CDR1 and CDR2: SGHRS and YFSETQ. The CDR3 sequence: CASSLGNPKHRDTQYF. The CDR3 DNA reads as TGCGCCAGCAGCTTGGGGAATCCTAAGCACAGAGATACGCAGTATTTT.

The genes are TRBV10-3 and TRBJ1-2; 9 nucleotides agree with TRBD1. J was trimmed by 3 bases and V by 4 bases; bases with no gene match: 3. The CDR3 has 14 amino acids. Looked up from germline, CDR1 is ENHRY and CDR2 is SYGVKD. The CDR3 protein is CAISVDRGDYGYTF. The CDR3 coding sequence is TGTGCCATCAGTGTGGACAGGGGAGACTATGGCTACACCTTC.

V usage is TRBV7-2 and J usage is TRBJ1-1, with TRBD1 as a possible D gene (6 bases). The length of the CDR3 is 14 residues. The V end lost 2 bases, the J end lost 4 bases, and 11 bases lay between the germline ends. Germline V gene sequence: CDR1 SGHTA, CDR2 FQGNSA. CDR3 protein: CASSLSGGPTEAFF. For the CDR3, the DNA is TGTGCCAGCAGCTTAAGCGGGGGCCCCACTGAAGCTTTCTTT.

The chain recombines TRBV15 with TRBJ1-1; perhaps TRBD1 as D (5 bases). The CDR3 covers 14 residues. Germline V gene sequence: CDR1 LNHNV, CDR2 YYDKDF (reference sequence). V was cut by 1 base and J by 5 bases, with 11 bases left in between. The CDR3 is CATSRVAGRTEAFF. Written as DNA, the CDR3 is TGTGCCACCAGCAGAGTCGCGGGGCGGACTGAAGCTTTCTTT.

This rearrangement joins TRBV5-4 to TRBJ2-5; tentative D call: TRBD2 (6 bases). The CDR3 is 14 amino acids. Between the trimmed V and J ends, which lost 0 bases and 5 bases, there was a span of 11 bases. CDR1 and CDR2 (germline): SGHNT, YYREEE (reference sequence). CDR3 in amino acids: CASSLARRAETQYF. Here the CDR3 DNA reads TGTGCCAGCAGCTTGGCGAGGAGGGCGGAGACCCAGTACTTC.

The rearrangement links TRBV30 to TRBJ1-6; TRBD1 aligns across 11 bases. Germline values: CDR1 GTSNPN, CDR2 SVGIG (reference sequence). V trimming: 3 bases; J trimming: 0 bases; junction bases outside the gene matches: 1. CDR3 length equals 16 residues. CDR3 DNA sequence: TGTGCCTGGAGGGGACAGGGGGGCTCCTATAATTCACCCCTCCACTTT. Its translation: CAWRGQGGSYNSPLHF.

In its sample, this clone was seen a few times. V is TRBV4-2 and J is TRBJ2-4; 16 bases are a match to TRBD2. The trim removed 3 bases at V and 5 bases at J, leaving 1 base unmatched. CDR3 length: 16 amino acids. Germline assignment: CDR1 LGHNA and CDR2 YNFKEQ. The CDR3 DNA reads TGTGCCAGCAGCCAGGGGACTAGCGGGGGGGAAAACATTCAGTACTTC. It encodes CASSQGTSGGENIQYF.